This TCR beta chain was observed in a study of shared clonotypes between healthy human individuals. V was cut by 0 bases and J by 3 bases, with 10 bases left in between. This CDR3 spans 14 amino acids. Germline V gives CDR1 SGHRS, CDR2 YFSETQ. The data were produced by immunoSEQ multiplex PCR, yet TCRdb's version contains in-frame clones alone and is incomplete. The top ten clones hold around 12% of a sample with a few hundred thousand clones, roughly four fifths of them seen once. The sequence was obtained from a woman between 35 and 50 years old in good health. Some clones in this sample may be carry-over from other donors' samples. The chain combines TRBV5-1 with TRBJ2-7; D ambiguous. The sample was PBMCs. The CDR3 DNA reads as TGCGCCAGCAGCTTGGACGGATCATTCTACGAGCAGTACTTC. Protein product: CASSLDGSFYEQYF.